This T cell receptor (beta chain) was retrieved from a study of blood T cell repertoires in COVID-19. In the authors' workflow: Reference gene primer amplification in the assay estimated nucleated cell counts. TCRdb's table, derived via immunoSEQ multiplex PCR, lists solely in-frame clones and lacks some. The V and J calls and clone size were taken over from that table, and D and trimming were inferred from the DNA. The data hold 150,000 to 200,000 clones, with less than 90% observed a single time. The sample holds a few counts of this clone. Trimming left V 5 bases short and J 10 bases short, with 18 bases between. Per germline, CDR1 LNHNV and CDR2 YYDKDF (reference sequence). This CDR3 spans 14 amino acids.

Sequencing used peripheral blood. V gene TRBV15 combines with J gene TRBJ1-5, with a possible D match to TRBD1 (5 bases). This TCR came from a woman in her 70s with COVID-19, enrolled during active disease. The CDR3 DNA follows: TGTGCCACCAGCGCACCAGGGTTTAGTCACCCCCAGCATTTT. Encoded protein: CATSAPGFSHPQHF.